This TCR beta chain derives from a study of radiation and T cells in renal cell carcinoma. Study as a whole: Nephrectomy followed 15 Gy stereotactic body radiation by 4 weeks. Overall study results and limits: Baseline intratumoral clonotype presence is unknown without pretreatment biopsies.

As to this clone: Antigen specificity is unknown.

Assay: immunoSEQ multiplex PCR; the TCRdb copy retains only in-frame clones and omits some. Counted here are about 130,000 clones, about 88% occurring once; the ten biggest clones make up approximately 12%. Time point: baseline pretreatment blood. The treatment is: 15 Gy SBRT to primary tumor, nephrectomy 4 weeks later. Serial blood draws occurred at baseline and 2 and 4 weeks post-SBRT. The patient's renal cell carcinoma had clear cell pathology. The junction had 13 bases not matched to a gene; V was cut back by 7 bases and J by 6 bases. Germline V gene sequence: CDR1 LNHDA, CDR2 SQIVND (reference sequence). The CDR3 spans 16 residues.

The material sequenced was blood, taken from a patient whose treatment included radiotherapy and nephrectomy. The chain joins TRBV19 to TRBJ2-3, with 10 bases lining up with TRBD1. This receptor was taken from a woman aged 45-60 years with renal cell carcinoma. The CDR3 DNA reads TGTGCCAGTACCCTGGACACGACAGGGGGCAAGGATACGCAGTATTTT. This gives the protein CASTLDTTGGKDTQYF.